The following is a T cell receptor (beta chain) sequence with its context. The record originates from a study of T-cell memory formation after mild COVID-19. After 5'RACE with constant-segment primers, TCR alpha and TCR beta cDNA libraries carrying sample barcodes and UMIs were obtained. TCRdb used MiXCR to reprocess the 5' RACE reads, holding one entry per CDR3 protein. This table holds approximately 150,000 distinct CDR3 sequences, 10% to 15% found once. There are 16 residues in the CDR3. Germline loops: CDR1 LNHDA, CDR2 SQIVND (reference sequence). V was pared by 0 bases and J by 5 bases, with 13 bases between.

This clonotype was sampled from a man in his late teens or twenties who had mild COVID-19 (a few samples of this study predate the infection). Cell type and time point are not known. This chain links TRBV19 with TRBJ2-2, with D maybe TRBD1 (6 bases). Sequencing used PBMCs or a T cell subset sorted from them (not recorded which). In DNA, the CDR3 is TGTGCCAGTAGTATAGATCTATGGCAGGGGACCGGGGAGCTGTTTTTT. Protein: CASSIDLWQGTGELFF. The complete variable domain, with remaining parts taken from reference TRBV19 and TRBJ2-2, reads DGGITQSPKYLFRKEGQNVTLSCEQNLNHDAMYWYRQDPGQGLRLIYYSQIVNDFQKGDIAEGYSVSREKKESFPLTVTSAQKNPTAFYLCASSIDLWQGTGELFFGEGSRLTVL.